The 27 T cell receptor beta chains below come from one sample, sequenced in a study of beta chain features in type 1 diabetes listed by TCRdb under 2018. The investigation overall reported the following: Type 1 diabetes patients showed a moderate but significant shortening of TCRB CDR3 length in all four CD4+ subsets.

The library was generated by the immunoSEQ multiplex PCR assay. All of the isolated RNA was reverse transcribed with the High Capacity cDNA Reverse Transcription Kit, so expressed TCRB transcripts were sequenced. In its TCRdb copy, this immuneACCESS table keeps in-frame sequences only and misses some clones. Where compared with another copy, unresolved V genes explain less than half of these, and the others have no known cause. Counted in this sample were roughly 340,000 clones; approximately 15% of them appeared once. The top ten clonotypes cover roughly 0.015% of the sample. These receptors have no known antigen. Source material: naive CD4+ T cells from blood. Taken with the paper, the label for cell subset or site translates to: true naive CD4+ T cells. These TCRs come from a woman in her late teens or twenties with type 1 diabetes.

As DNA, the CDR3 is TGTGCCAGCAGCTTGGGATCAGGGTGGGGGGCTGAAGCTTTCTTT. This sequence encodes CASSLGSGWGAEAFF. The chain recombines TRBV5-4 with TRBJ1-1; weak D call: TRBD1 (5 bases). Trimming stripped 0 bases from V and 6 bases from J, with 15 bases between. Germline V lookup: CDR1 SGHNT, CDR2 YYREEE (reference sequence). This CDR3 is built from 15 residues.

The gene calls are TRBV6-6 and TRBJ2-7, with D maybe TRBD1 (6 bases). This CDR3 comprises 13 residues. V was clipped by 6 bases and J by 3 bases, with 12 bases between them. Germline CDR1 reads MNHNY; CDR2 reads SVGAGI (reference sequence). This chain's CDR3 is CASRSQGYYEQYF. For the CDR3, the DNA is TGTGCCAGCAGATCACAGGGCTACTACGAGCAGTACTTC.

This clone was counted only a few times. The chain employs TRBV29-1 and TRBJ1-4; D is uncertain. V was cut by 4 bases and J by 3 bases, with 12 bases left in between. CDR3 size: 14 residues. Germline V lookup: CDR1 SQVTM, CDR2 ANQGSEA. The CDR3 DNA follows: TGCAGCGTTGGGGTCCAGACATCTAATGAAAAACTGTTTTTT. Amino acids: CSVGVQTSNEKLFF.

A few counts support this clone. CDR3 coding DNA: TGCAGCGTCGAGAGGCGGCTAGCTAACTATGGCTACACCTTC. It is translated as CSVERRLANYGYTF. The chain has TRBV29-1 and TRBJ1-2; D not certain. CDR1 and CDR2 (germline): SQVTM, ANQGSEA. This CDR3 comprises 14 residues. V lost 6 bases, J lost 0 bases, and 14 bases lay in between. The whole variable domain, filled in from reference TRBV29-1 and TRBJ1-2, reads SAVISQKPSRDICQRGTSLTIQCQVDSQVTMMFWYRQQPGQSLTLIATANQGSEATYESGFVIDKFPISRPNLTFSTLTVSNMSPEDSSIYLCSVERRLANYGYTFGSGTRLTVV.

This clone was observed a handful of times. The chain couples TRBV27 to TRBJ2-7, with 7 bases that match TRBD1. The CDR3 sequence is 15 residues long. The germline V gene has CDR1 MNHEY and CDR2 SMNVEV (reference sequence). The J segment lost 6 bases and the V segment lost 8 bases, leaving 16 bases of the junction unmatched. The CDR3 bases are TGTGCCAGCGGCCCAAGATACAGGGGATCCGGCGAGCAGTACTTC. This encodes CASGPRYRGSGEQYF.

This chain connects TRBV7-8 to TRBJ1-5; no clear D. Germline assignment: CDR1 SGHVS and CDR2 FQNEAQ. Trimming removed 4 bases from V and 7 bases from J, with 8 bases in between. The CDR3 contains 12 residues. CDR3 sequence reads: CASSSNFQPQHF. For the CDR3, the DNA is TGTGCCAGCAGCTCAAACTTCCAGCCCCAGCATTTT.

The rearrangement uses TRBV5-1 and TRBJ2-5; TRBD2 matches at 7 bases. The CDR3 extends over 16 amino acids. V trimming: 0 bases; J trimming: 2 bases; junction bases outside the gene matches: 7. CDR1 is SGHRS and CDR2 is YFSETQ in the germline V gene. The CDR3 protein is CASSLGVAGKQETQYF. CDR3 sequence (DNA): TGCGCCAGCAGCTTGGGGGTAGCGGGTAAACAAGAGACCCAGTACTTC.

The chain recombines TRBV14 with TRBJ2-3; the match to TRBD2 covers 7 bases. Germline V gives CDR1 SGHDN, CDR2 FVKESK. The CDR3 runs to 12 residues. V lost 1 base to trimming and J lost 9 bases; unmatched junction nucleotides: 1. Written as DNA, the CDR3 is TGTGCCAGCAGCCAAGCCGGGAGGACGCAGTATTTT. It specifies CASSQAGRTQYF.

CDR3 sequence (DNA): TGTGCCAGCAGCCCACAGGGGACGGGGAATGAGCAGTTCTTC. Its translation is CASSPQGTGNEQFF. The chain couples TRBV6-5 to TRBJ2-1, with 7 positions matching TRBD1. V shed 6 bases and J 7 bases; nucleotides not matched to a gene: 9. This CDR3 comprises 14 residues. Per the germline V gene, CDR1 is MNHEY and CDR2 is SVGAGI.

In regard to this clone: Different DNA sequences within this sample yield the same CDR3. This sequence joins TRBV7-2 and TRBJ1-5; D not certain. The CDR3 loop spans 13 amino acids. Germline V CDR1 and CDR2: SGHTA, FQGNSA. V gave up 0 bases and J gave up 5 bases, with 5 bases separating them. The chain's CDR3 is CASSLARDQPQHF. The CDR3 bases are TGTGCCAGCAGCTTAGCCCGGGATCAGCCCCAGCATTTT. Supplemented by reference TRBV7-2 and TRBJ1-5, the full variable domain reads GAGVSQSPSNKVTEKGKDVELRCDPISGHTALYWYRQSLGQGLEFLIYFQGNSAPDKSGLPSDRFSAERTGGSVSTLTIQRTQQEDSAVYLCASSLARDQPQHFGDGTRLSIL.

The V gene is TRBV7-9, the J gene TRBJ2-1, with 15 bases matching TRBD2. V was clipped by 5 bases and J by 0 bases; unmatched bases: 8. The CDR3 consists of 19 residues. Germline CDR1 reads SEHNR; CDR2 reads FQNEAQ (reference sequence). The CDR3 reads CASSLYRTSGRASYNEQFF. The DNA for the CDR3 is TGTGCCAGCAGCCTATACAGGACTAGCGGGAGGGCCTCCTACAATGAGCAGTTCTTC. The entire variable domain, with the rest obtained from reference TRBV7-9 and TRBJ2-1, is as follows: DTGVSQNPRHKITKRGQNVTFRCDPISEHNRLYWYRQTLGQGPEFLTYFQNEAQLEKSRLLSDRFSAERPKGSFSTLEIQRTEQGDSAMYLCASSLYRTSGRASYNEQFFGPGTRLTVL.

In its sample, this clone was seen a few times. The chain employs TRBV11-3 and TRBJ2-5, with 9 bases fitting TRBD1. Trimming took 5 bases from V and 5 from J; bases not matched to a gene: 3. This CDR3 comprises 13 residues. Germline CDR1 and CDR2: SGHNT and YENEEA. The CDR3 DNA follows: TGTGCCAGCAGCGCGACAGGGGGTGAGACCCAGTACTTC. It yields the protein CASSATGGETQYF. Drawing the rest from reference TRBV11-3 and TRBJ2-5, the complete variable domain is EAGVVQSPRYKIIEKKQPVAFWCNPISGHNTLYWYLQNLGQGPELLIRYENEEAVDDSQLPKDRFSAERLKGVDSTLKIQPAELGDSAVYLCASSATGGETQYFGPGTRLLVL.

There are a few counts of this clone. The chain has TRBV5-4 and TRBJ1-2; 7 nucleotides agree with TRBD1. CDR3 size: 12 residues. CDR1 SGHNT and CDR2 YYREEE come from the germline V gene (reference sequence). The junction had 3 bases not matched to a gene; V was cut back by 2 bases and J by 8 bases. The CDR3 DNA sequence: TGTGCCAGCAGCTTCGACAGGGTCGGCTACACCTTC. This codes for CASSFDRVGYTF.

This clone was seen more than once but under ten times. The V gene is TRBV30, the J gene TRBJ1-5; D is unresolved. V lost 2 bases and J lost 1, with 6 bases in between. Germline V lookup: CDR1 GTSNPN, CDR2 SVGIG (reference sequence). The CDR3 covers 13 residues. CDR3 loop: CAWSTQSNQPQHF. For the CDR3, the DNA is TGTGCCTGGAGTACGCAGAGCAATCAGCCCCAGCATTTT.

This chain connects TRBV21-1 to TRBJ1-5; the D segment call TRBD1 is taken from the table without a DNA check. TRBV21-1 represents a pseudogene. The CDR3 extends over 17 amino acids. CDR3 nucleotides: TGTGCCAGCAGCAAAGGGGGGACACCCGAGGAAAATCAGCCCCAGCATTTT. Translated, it gives CASSKGGTPEENQPQHF.

This clone showed up just a few times. This chain joins TRBV7-3 and TRBJ2-5, with 7 bases lining up with TRBD2. The DNA end is a closer match to TRBJ2-7, so the J assignment may be wrong. In germline, CDR1 is SGHTA, CDR2 FQGTGA. This CDR3 comprises 16 residues. In DNA form, the CDR3 reads TGTGCCAGCAGCTTAGCGGGGGACTCCTCGCGGGGCGAGCAGTACTTC. Amino acids: CASSLAGDSSRGEQYF.

This clone showed up just a few times. The V and J genes are TRBV29-1 and TRBJ2-7; possibly TRBD2 for D (6 bases). CDR3 length: 13 amino acids. Deletions cut 5 bases from V and 5 bases from J, with 16 bases between. Germline assignment: CDR1 SQVTM and CDR2 ANQGSEA. This CDR3 is CSVFTGVLDEQYV. CDR3 nucleotide sequence: TGCAGCGTTTTTACGGGGGTCCTTGACGAGCAGTACGTC.

This clone was counted a few times. The V and J genes are TRBV29-1 and TRBJ1-1; 8 positions agree with TRBD1. The CDR3 has 16 amino acids. J was trimmed by 1 base and V by 3 bases; bases with no gene match: 10. Germline lookup yields CDR1 SQVTM and CDR2 ANQGSEA. As DNA, the CDR3 is TGCAGCGTTGATCAGGGGTGGACAGGGAGGAACACTGAAGCTTTCTTT. Translated, it gives CSVDQGWTGRNTEAFF.

The chain carries TRBV30 and TRBJ2-7; 11 bases fit TRBD2. V lost 2 bases, J lost 1 base, and 1 base stayed unmatched. CDR1 and CDR2 from the germline V gene are GTSNPN and SVGIG (reference sequence). The CDR3 contains 14 residues. CDR3 sequence (DNA): TGTGCCTGGAGTACTAGCGGGGGATCCTACGAGCAGTACTTC. Amino acid sequence: CAWSTSGGSYEQYF.

The V and J genes are TRBV2 and TRBJ1-1; D gene uncertain. The CDR3 contains 12 residues. V was trimmed by 6 bases and J by 8 bases, leaving 13 bases between them. Germline lookup yields CDR1 SNHLY and CDR2 FYNNEI. The CDR3 reads CASSEELAEAFF. The CDR3 DNA is TGTGCCAGCAGCGAGGAGTTAGCAGAAGCTTTCTTT.

This clone appeared a few times. The J gene is TRBJ2-1, the V gene TRBV19, with 7 bases aligning to TRBD2. This CDR3 has 16 amino acids. The V gene's germline CDR1 is LNHDA and CDR2 SQIVND (reference sequence). Losses at the gene ends were 6 bases for V and 6 bases for J; bases not matched to a gene: 14. The CDR3 loop reads CASSLRGSHTPNEQFF. CDR3 DNA sequence: TGTGCCAGTAGCCTCCGCGGGAGCCATACCCCCAATGAGCAGTTCTTC.

To note about this clone: Other DNA sequences from this sample encode an identical CDR3 as well. This chain uses TRBV5-1 with TRBJ1-5; 7 bases fit TRBD1. After removal of 5 bases from V and 4 bases from J, the junction contained 6 bases not matched to a gene. The CDR3 runs to 14 residues. Per germline, CDR1 SGHRS and CDR2 YFSETQ. The CDR3 sequence is CASSRDSGNQPQHF. CDR3 bases: TGCGCCAGCAGTCGGGACAGCGGGAATCAGCCCCAGCATTTT.

The V gene is TRBV9, the J gene TRBJ1-1; TRBD1 matches at 8 bases. Germline CDR1 is SGDLS and CDR2 is YYNGEE. Unmatched junction bases numbered 1, after V lost 0 bases and J lost 6 bases. The CDR3 runs 13 residues. The CDR3 is CASSVGQGSEAFF. CDR3 DNA sequence: TGTGCCAGCAGCGTAGGACAGGGGTCTGAAGCTTTCTTT.

The DNA for the CDR3 is TGCGCCAGCAGGGGGGACAGGGGGCGTGAGTATGGCTACACCTTC. Its protein is CASRGDRGREYGYTF. The rearrangement uses TRBV5-1 and TRBJ1-2; 12 bases map to TRBD1. Germline V gene data show CDR1 as SGHRS and CDR2 as YFSETQ. The CDR3 sequence is 15 residues long. The J segment lost 5 bases and the V segment lost 5 bases, leaving 7 bases of the junction unmatched.

The chain links TRBV10-3 to TRBJ1-1; 7 nucleotides align to TRBD1. The CDR3 is 14 amino acids. Losses at the gene ends were 4 bases for V and 3 bases for J; bases not matched to a gene: 5. Germline CDR1 ENHRY, CDR2 SYGVKD. The CDR3 bases are TGTGCCATCAGTGTAGGGACAGAGCACACTGAAGCTTTCTTT. Amino acids: CAISVGTEHTEAFF.

The chain uses TRBV30 and TRBJ1-4; D uncertain. Trimming took 4 bases from V and 8 from J, leaving 14 bases between them. Germline V gene data show CDR1 as GTSNPN and CDR2 as SVGIG (reference sequence). There are 13 residues in the CDR3. CDR3 loop: CAWNPGREEKLFF. As DNA, the CDR3 is TGTGCCTGGAACCCCGGGCGGGAGGAAAAACTGTTTTTT.

In its sample, this clone was seen a few times. This chain joins TRBV28 and TRBJ2-6, with 11 bases identical to TRBD1. This CDR3 contains 17 residues. V was pared by 3 bases and J by 2 bases, with 3 bases of the junction left unmatched. Germline assignment: CDR1 MDHEN and CDR2 SYDVKM. The CDR3 nucleotides are TGTGCCAGCAGTTTGGACAGGGGGCCTACTGGGGCCAACGTCCTGACTTTC. It encodes CASSLDRGPTGANVLTF.